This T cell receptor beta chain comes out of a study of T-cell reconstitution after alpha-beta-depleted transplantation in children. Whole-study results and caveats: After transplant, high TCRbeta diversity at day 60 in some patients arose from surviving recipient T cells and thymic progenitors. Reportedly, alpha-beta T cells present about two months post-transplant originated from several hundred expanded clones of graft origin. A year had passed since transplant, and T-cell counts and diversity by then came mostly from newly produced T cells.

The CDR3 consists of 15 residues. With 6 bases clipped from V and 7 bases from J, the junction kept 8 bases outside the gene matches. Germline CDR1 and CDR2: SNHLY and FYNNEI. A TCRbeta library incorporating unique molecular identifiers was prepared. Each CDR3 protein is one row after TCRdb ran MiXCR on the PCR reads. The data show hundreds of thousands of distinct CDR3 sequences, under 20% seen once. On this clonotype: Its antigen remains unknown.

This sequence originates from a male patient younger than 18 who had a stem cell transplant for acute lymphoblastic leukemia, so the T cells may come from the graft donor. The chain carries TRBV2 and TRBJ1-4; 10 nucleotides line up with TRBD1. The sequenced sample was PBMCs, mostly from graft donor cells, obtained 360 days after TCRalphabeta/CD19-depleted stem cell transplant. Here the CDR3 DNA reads TGTGCCAGCAGGGCCTCGGGGACAGGGGCTGAAAAACTGTTTTTT. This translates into CASRASGTGAEKLFF.